This TCR beta chain emerged from a study of cytomegalovirus exposure and HLA in healthy donors. General study points: Despite most TCR sequences being rare, some public TCRs occurred in many donors.

The donors comprised healthy bone marrow donors. About this clone itself: The antigen remains undetermined.

PCR used 60 Vbeta primers and 13 Jbeta primers. Only in-frame clones appear in the TCRdb table, and some are missing; sequencing was by immunoSEQ multiplex PCR. Here the sample spans 90,000 to 150,000 clones, around 78% being singletons. The length of the CDR3 is 12 residues. Germline loops: CDR1 SGHAT, CDR2 FQNNGV. V was clipped by 5 bases and J by 12 bases, with 14 bases between them. The chain joins TRBV11-2 to TRBJ2-1; the D gene is possibly TRBD1 (5 bases). Sample: PBMCs. The TCR was taken from a young woman in good health and CMV-seropositive. CDR3 sequence (DNA): TGTGCCAGCAGCCCCCAGGGATGGGGGCAGTTCTTC. Its translation is CASSPQGWGQFF.